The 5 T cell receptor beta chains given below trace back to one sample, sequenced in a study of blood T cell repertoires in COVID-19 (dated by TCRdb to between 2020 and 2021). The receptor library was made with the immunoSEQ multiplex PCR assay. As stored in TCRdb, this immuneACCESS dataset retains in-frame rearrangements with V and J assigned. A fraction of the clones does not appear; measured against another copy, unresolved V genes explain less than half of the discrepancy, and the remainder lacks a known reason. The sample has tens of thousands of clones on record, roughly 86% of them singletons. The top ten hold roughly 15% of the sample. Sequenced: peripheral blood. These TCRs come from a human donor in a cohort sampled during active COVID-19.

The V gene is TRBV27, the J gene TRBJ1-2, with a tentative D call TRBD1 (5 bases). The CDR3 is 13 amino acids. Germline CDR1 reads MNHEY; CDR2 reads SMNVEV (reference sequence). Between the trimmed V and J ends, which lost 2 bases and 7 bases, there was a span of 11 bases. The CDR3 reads CASSLQGFSGYTF. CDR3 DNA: TGTGCCAGCAGTTTACAGGGCTTCTCTGGCTACACCTTC.

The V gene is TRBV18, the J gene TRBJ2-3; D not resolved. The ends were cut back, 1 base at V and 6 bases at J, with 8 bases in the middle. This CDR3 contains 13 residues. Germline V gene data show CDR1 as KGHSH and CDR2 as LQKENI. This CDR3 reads CASSPHAHDTQYF. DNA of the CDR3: TGTGCCAGCTCACCACACGCGCATGATACGCAGTATTTT.

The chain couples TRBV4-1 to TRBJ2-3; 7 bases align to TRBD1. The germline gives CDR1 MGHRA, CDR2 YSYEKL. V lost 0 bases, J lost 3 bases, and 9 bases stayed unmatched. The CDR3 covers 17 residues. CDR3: CASSQDRNRGRTDTQYF. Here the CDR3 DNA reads TGCGCCAGCAGCCAAGATAGGAACAGGGGAAGAACAGATACGCAGTATTTT.

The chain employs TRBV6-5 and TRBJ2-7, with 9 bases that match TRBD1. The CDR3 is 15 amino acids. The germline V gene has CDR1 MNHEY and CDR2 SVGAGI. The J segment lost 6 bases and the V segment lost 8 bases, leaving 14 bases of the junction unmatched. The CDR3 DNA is TGTGCCAGCTCAGACCCCGGGACAGGGCGTATCGAGCAGTACTTC. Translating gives CASSDPGTGRIEQYF.

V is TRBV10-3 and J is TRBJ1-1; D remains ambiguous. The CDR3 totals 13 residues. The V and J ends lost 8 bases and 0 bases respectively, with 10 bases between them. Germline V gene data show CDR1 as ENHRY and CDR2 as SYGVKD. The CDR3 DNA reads TGTGCCATCTGGGAGGGTTTGAACACTGAAGCTTTCTTT. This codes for CAIWEGLNTEAFF.